Listed below are T cell receptor beta chains from one sample, sequenced in a study of identical twins. TCRdb fed the 5' RACE reads into MiXCR, producing one record per CDR3 protein. The repertoire consists of about 920,000 distinct CDR3 sequences, with 9% to 15% occurring once and the leading ten covering 1.5% to 2%. These data also formed part of another study, on yellow fever vaccine responses in identical twins.

Input material: PBMCs. These receptors originate from a woman aged 18-35 years in good health. CDR3s include the opening cysteine and the closing phenylalanine or tryptophan. D genes are given only for firm matches. Clone size is not always given. Where it is, it says once, few, many or a class for expanded clones.

d_call	v_call	clone_size	j_call	cdr3_aa	cdr3_nt
-	TRBV20-1	-	TRBJ2-1	CSATFYNEQFF	TGCAGTGCTACATTTTACAATGAGCAGTTCTTC
TRBD1	TRBV28	-	TRBJ1-6	CAAKYRGGNSPLHF	TGTGCGGCGAAATACAGGGGCGGAAATTCACCCCTCCACTTT
TRBD2	TRBV20-1	many	TRBJ2-5	CSPIGTSGGRNQETQYF	TGCAGTCCCATCGGGACTAGCGGGGGGCGAAATCAAGAGACCCAGTACTTC
TRBD1	TRBV20-1	-	TRBJ2-1	CSARQGSILGSYNEQFF	TGCAGTGCTCGACAGGGTAGTATACTCGGGTCCTACAATGAGCAGTTCTTC
TRBD2	TRBV5-1	few	TRBJ2-7	CASSFLLAGNYEQYF	TGCGCCAGCAGCTTTCTACTAGCGGGGAATTACGAGCAGTACTTC
-	TRBV12-3/TRBV12-4	-	TRBJ2-3	CASSTRLAPYF	TGTGCCAGCAGTACCCGTTTAGCGCCGTATTTT
TRBD2	TRBV12-3/TRBV12-4	-	TRBJ2-1	CASSSWGEGLQFF	TGTGCCAGCAGCTCGTGGGGGGAGGGCCTCCAGTTCTTC
-	TRBV29-1	-	TRBJ2-1	CSVDEDLGYEQFF	TGCAGCGTTGATGAGGACCTAGGTTATGAGCAGTTCTTC
TRBD2	TRBV2	-	TRBJ2-4	CASSEGWGSGRAVGLNIQYF	TGTGCCAGCAGTGAAGGGTGGGGTAGCGGGAGGGCCGTCGGGCTTAACATTCAGTACTTC
-	TRBV10-3	few	TRBJ2-3	CATAGTRPPDTQYF	TGTGCCACCGCCGGGACACGGCCCCCAGATACGCAGTATTTT